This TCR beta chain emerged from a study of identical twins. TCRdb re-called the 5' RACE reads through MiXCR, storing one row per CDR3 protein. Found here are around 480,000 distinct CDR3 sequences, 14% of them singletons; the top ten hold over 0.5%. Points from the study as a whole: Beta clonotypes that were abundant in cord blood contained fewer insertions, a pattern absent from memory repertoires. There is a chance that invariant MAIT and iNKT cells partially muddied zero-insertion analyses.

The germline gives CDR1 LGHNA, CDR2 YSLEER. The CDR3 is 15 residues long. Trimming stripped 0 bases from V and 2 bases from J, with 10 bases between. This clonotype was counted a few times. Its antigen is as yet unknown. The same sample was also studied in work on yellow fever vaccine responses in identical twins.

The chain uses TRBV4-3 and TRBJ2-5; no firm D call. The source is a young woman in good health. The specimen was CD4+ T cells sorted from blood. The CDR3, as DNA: TGCGCCAGCAGCCAAGAGTCGCAGTATCAAGAGACCCAGTACTTC. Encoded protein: CASSQESQYQETQYF.